This T cell receptor beta chain was documented in a study of long-term antiretroviral therapy in people with HIV. Researchers report immunoSEQ v3.0 was run at survey level. The repertoire was sequenced with immunoSEQ multiplex PCR; TCRdb's copy has only in-frame clones and lacks some. The repertoire holds about 16,000 clones, with 78% as singletons. Germline values: CDR1 KGHSH, CDR2 LQKENI. This CDR3 is 15 amino acids long. V was pared by 2 bases and J by 9 bases, with 6 bases of the junction left unmatched. This clone has more than one count but fewer than ten. The sequencing used unsorted PBMCs, collected 3.2 years after starting antiretroviral therapy. The chain couples TRBV18 to TRBJ1-6, with TRBD1 matching over 8 bases. The clonotype comes from a woman aged 40 to 50 with HIV. This chain's CDR3 is CASSPAGTGVSPLHF. The CDR3 region has the DNA TGTGCCAGCTCACCAGCCGGGACAGGAGTTTCACCCCTCCACTTT.